This TCR beta chain was obtained from a study of siplizumab effects on memory and regulatory T cells. This table comes from immunoSEQ multiplex PCR, and its TCRdb copy is limited to in-frame clones, with some not included. Of roughly 92,000 clones in the sample, roughly 94% are singletons; the top ten hold about 1.4%. Overall study results and limits: Naive T cells apparently outstripped memory cells in diversity and seemed major alloresponse contributors.

The CDR3 has 13 residues. CDR1 and CDR2 (germline): GTSNPN, SVGIG (reference sequence). V lost 0 bases to trimming and J lost 9 bases, with 12 bases between them. As regards this clone: The antigen is unknown.

The chain has TRBV30 and TRBJ2-1, with D possibly being TRBD1 (5 bases). Sequenced sample: non-Treg CD4+ T cells sorted from blood. The sequence was obtained from a human donor in good health. CDR3 nucleotide sequence: TGTGCCTGGAGTGTTCAGGGCTCAAGTGAGCAGTTCTTC. It yields the protein CAWSVQGSSEQFF.